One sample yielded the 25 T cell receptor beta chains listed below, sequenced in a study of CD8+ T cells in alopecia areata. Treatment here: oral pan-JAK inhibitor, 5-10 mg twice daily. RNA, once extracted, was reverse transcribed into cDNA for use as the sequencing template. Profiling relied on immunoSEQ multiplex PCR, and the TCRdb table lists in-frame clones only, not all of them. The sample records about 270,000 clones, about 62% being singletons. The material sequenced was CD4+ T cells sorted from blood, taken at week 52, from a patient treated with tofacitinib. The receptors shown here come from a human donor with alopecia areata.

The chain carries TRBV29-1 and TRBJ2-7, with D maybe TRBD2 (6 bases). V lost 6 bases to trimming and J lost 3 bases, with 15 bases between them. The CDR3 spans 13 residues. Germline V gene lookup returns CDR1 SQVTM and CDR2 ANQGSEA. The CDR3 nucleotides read TGCAGCGTCCTCGGGACTCCGGTCTACGAGCAGTACTTC. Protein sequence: CSVLGTPVYEQYF.

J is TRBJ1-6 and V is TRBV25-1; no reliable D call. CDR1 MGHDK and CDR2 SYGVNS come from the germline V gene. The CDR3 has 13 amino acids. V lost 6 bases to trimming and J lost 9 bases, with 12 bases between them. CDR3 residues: CASRKSRVSPLHF. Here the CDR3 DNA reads TGTGCCAGCAGGAAATCAAGGGTTTCACCCCTCCACTTT.

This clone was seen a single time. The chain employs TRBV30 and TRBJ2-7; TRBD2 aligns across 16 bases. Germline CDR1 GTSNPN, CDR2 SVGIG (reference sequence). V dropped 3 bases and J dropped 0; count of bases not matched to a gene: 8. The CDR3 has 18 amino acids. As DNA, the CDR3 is TGTGCCTGGAGCTCCGCGGGACTAGCGGGGGGGTTCTCCTACGAGCAGTACTTC. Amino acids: CAWSSAGLAGGFSYEQYF.

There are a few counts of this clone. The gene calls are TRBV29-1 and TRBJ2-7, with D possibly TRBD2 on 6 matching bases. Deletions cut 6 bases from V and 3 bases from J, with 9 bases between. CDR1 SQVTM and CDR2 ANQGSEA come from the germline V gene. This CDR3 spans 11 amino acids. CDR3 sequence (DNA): TGCAGCGTCGCCGGGAGCTACGAGCAGTACTTC. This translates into CSVAGSYEQYF.

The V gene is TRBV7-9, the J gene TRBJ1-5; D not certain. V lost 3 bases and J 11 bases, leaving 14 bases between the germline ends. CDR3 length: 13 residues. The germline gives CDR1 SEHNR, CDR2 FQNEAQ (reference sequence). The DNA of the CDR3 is TGTGCCAGCAGCTTTGACGGGTCGGGGTCCCAGCATTTT. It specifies CASSFDGSGSQHF.

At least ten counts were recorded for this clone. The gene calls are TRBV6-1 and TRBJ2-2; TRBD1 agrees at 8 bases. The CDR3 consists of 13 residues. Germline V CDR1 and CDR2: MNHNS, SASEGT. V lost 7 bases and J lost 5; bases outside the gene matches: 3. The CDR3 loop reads CASTRGHTGELFF. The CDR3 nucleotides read TGTGCCAGCACCAGGGGGCATACCGGGGAGCTGTTTTTT.

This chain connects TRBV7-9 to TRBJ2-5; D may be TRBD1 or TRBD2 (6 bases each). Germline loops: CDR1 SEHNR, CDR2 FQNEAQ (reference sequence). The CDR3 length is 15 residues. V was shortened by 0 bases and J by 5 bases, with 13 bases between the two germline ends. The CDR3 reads CASSLADGGRETQYF. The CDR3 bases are TGTGCCAGCAGCTTAGCCGACGGGGGCCGGGAGACCCAGTACTTC.

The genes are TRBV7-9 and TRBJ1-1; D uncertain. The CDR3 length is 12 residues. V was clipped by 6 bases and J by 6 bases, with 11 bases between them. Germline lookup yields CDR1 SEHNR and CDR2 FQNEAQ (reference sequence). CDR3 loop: CASSRNPSEAFF. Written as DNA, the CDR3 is TGTGCCAGCAGTAGAAACCCGTCTGAAGCTTTCTTT.

CDR3 amino acids: CASSQGGQGVYGYTF. The CDR3 coding sequence is TGCGCCAGCAGCCAGGGTGGACAGGGAGTCTATGGCTACACCTTC. J is TRBJ1-2 and V is TRBV4-1, with 8 bases lining up with TRBD1. This CDR3 is 15 amino acids long. V shed 3 bases and J 4 bases; nucleotides not matched to a gene: 7. Germline CDR1 MGHRA, CDR2 YSYEKL.

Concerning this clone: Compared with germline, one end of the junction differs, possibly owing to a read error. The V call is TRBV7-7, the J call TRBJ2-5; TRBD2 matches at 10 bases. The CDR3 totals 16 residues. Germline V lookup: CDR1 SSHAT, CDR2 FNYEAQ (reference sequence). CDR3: CASSRTGLAAQETQYF. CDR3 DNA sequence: TGTGCTAGCAGCCGAACTGGACTAGCGGCCCAAGAGACCCAGTACTTC.

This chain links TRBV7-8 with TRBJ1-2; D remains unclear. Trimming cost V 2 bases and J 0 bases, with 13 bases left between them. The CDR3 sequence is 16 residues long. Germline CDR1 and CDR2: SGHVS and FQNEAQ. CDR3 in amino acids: CASSLRVSGTNYGYTF. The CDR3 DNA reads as TGTGCCAGCAGCTTAAGGGTATCGGGGACTAACTATGGCTACACCTTC. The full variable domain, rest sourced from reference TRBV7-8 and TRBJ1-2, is GAGVSQSPRYKVAKRGQDVALRCDPISGHVSLFWYQQALGQGPEFLTYFQNEAQLDKSGLPSDRFFAERPEGSVSTLKIQRTQQEDSAVYLCASSLRVSGTNYGYTFGSGTRLTVV.

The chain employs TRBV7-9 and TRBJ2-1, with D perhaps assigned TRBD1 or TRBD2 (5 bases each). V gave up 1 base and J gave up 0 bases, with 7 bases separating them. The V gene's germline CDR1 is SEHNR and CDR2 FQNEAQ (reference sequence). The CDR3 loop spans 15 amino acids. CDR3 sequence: CASSLGGASYNEQFF. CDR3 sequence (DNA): TGTGCCAGCAGCTTAGGAGGGGCCTCCTACAATGAGCAGTTCTTC.

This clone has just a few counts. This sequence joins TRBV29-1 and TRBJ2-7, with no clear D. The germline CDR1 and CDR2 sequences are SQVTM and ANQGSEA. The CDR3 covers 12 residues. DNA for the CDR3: TGCGGAGTTGGCGTAAGCTCCTACGAGCAGTACTTC. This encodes CGVGVSSYEQYF.

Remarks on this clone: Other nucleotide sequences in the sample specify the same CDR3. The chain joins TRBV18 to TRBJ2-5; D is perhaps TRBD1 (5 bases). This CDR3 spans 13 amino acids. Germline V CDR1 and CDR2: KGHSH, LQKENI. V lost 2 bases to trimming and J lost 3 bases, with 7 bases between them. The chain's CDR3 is CASSPTGEETQYF. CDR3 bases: TGTGCCAGCTCACCAACAGGAGAAGAGACCCAGTACTTC.

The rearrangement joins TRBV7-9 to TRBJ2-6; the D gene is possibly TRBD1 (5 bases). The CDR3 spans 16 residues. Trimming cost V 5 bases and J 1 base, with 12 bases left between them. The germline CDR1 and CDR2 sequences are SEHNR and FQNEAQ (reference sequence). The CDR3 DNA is TGTGCCAGCAGCCTCCTAGGGGCTTCTGGGGCCAACGTCCTGACTTTC. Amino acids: CASSLLGASGANVLTF.

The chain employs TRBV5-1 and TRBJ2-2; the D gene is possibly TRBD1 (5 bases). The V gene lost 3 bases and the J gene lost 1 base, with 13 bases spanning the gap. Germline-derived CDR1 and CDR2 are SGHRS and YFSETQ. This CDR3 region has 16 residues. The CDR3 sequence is CASSSGPGLNTGELFF. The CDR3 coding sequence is TGCGCCAGCAGCTCTGGTCCAGGGTTGAACACCGGGGAGCTGTTTTTT.

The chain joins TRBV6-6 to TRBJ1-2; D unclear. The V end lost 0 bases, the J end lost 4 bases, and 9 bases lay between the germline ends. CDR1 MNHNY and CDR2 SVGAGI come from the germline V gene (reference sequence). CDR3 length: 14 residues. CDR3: CASSYSPDLYGYTF. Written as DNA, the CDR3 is TGTGCCAGCAGTTACTCCCCAGACCTCTATGGCTACACCTTC.

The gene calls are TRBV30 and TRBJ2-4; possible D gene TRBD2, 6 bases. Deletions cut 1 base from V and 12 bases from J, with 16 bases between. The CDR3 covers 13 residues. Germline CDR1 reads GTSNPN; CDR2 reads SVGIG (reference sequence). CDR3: CAWSAGGETAQYF. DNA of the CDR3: TGTGCCTGGAGTGCCGGCGGGGAGACTGCTCAGTACTTC.

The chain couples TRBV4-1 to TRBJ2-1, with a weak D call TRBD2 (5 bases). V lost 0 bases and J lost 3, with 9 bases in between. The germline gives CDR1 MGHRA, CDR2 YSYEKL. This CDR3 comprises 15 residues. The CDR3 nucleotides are TGCGCCAGCAGCCAAGATCCCGGAGGCTACAATGAGCAGTTCTTC. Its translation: CASSQDPGGYNEQFF.

The CDR3 DNA is TGTGCCAGCAGCTTAGCGGGACAATTGAGCTCCTACAATGAGCAGTTCTTC. Encoded protein: CASSLAGQLSSYNEQFF. The chain recombines TRBV7-6 with TRBJ2-1; possible D gene TRBD1, 6 bases. The V end was cut by 0 bases, the J end by 0 bases, with 12 bases between. Germline values: CDR1 SGHVS, CDR2 FNYEAQ. The CDR3 length is 17 residues.

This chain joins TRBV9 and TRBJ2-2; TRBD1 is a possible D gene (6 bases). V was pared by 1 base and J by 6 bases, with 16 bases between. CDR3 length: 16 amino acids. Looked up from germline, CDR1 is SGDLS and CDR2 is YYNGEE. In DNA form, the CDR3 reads TGTGCCAGCAGCGTACTACCACTACCAGGGGCCGGGGAGCTGTTTTTT. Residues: CASSVLPLPGAGELFF.

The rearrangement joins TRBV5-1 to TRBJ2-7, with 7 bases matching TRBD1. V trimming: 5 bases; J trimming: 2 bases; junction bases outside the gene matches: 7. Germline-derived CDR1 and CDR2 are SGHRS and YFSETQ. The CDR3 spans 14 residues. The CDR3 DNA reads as TGCGCCAGCAGGGATAAGACAGGGACCTACGAGCAGTACTTC. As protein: CASRDKTGTYEQYF.

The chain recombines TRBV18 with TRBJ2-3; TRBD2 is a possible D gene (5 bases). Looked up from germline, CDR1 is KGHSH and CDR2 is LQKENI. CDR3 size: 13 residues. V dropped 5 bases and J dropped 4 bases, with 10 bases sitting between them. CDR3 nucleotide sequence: TGTGCCAGCTCAGCCACTAGTGCAGATACGCAGTATTTT. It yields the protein CASSATSADTQYF.

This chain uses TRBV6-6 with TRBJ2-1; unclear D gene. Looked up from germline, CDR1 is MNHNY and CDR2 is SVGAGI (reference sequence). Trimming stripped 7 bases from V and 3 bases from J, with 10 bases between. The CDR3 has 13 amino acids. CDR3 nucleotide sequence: TGTGCCAGCAAGGTAACTGTCTACAATGAGCAGTTCTTC. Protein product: CASKVTVYNEQFF.

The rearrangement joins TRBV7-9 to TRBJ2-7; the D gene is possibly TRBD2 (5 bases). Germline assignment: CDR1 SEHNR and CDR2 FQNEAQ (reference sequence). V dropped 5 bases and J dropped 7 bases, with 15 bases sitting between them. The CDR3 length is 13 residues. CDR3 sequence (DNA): TGTGCCAGCAGCCACTCCGGGAAGTGGGAGCAGTACTTC. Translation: CASSHSGKWEQYF.